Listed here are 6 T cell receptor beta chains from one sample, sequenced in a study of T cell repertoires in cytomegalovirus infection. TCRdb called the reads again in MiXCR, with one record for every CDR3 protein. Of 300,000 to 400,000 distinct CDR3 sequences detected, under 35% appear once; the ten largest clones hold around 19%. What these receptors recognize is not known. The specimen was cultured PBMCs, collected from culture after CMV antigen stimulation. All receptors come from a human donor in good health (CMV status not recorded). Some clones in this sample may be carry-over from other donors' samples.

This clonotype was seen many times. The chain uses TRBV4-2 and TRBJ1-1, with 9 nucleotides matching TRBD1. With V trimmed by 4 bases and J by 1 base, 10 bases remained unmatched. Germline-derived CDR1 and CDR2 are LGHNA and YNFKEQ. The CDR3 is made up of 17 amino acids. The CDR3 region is CASSRNPGQGPNTEAFF. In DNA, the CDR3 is TGTGCCAGCAGCCGAAACCCGGGACAGGGACCGAACACTGAAGCTTTCTTT.

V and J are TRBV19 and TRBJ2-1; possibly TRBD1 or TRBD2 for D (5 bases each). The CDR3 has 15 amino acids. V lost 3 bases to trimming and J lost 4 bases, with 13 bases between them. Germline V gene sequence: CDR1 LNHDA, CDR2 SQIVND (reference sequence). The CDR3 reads CASSMDRDQYNEQFF. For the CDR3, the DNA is TGTGCCAGTAGTATGGACCGGGACCAATACAATGAGCAGTTCTTC.

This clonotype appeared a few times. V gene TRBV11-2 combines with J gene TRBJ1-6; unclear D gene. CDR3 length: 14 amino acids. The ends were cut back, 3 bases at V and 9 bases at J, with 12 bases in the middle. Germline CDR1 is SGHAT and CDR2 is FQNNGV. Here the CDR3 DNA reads TGTGCCAGCAGCTTGATCCCCGTAACTTCACCCCTCCACTTT. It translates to CASSLIPVTSPLHF. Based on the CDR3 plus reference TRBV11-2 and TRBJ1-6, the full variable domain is EAGVAQSPRYKIIEKRQSVAFWCNPISGHATLYWYQQILGQGPKLLIQFQNNGVVDDSQLPKDRFSAERLKGVDSTLKIQPAKLEDSAVYLCASSLIPVTSPLHFGNGTRLTVT.

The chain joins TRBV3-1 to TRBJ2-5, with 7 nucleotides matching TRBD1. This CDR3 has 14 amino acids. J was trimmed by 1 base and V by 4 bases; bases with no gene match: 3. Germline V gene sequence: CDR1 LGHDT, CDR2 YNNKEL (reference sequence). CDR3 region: CASSPDRLQETQYF. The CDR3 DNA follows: TGTGCCAGCAGCCCGGACAGGCTCCAAGAGACCCAGTACTTC.

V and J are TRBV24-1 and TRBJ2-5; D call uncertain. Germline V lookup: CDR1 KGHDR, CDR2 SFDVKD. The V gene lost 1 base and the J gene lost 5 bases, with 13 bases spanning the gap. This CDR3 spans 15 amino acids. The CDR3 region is CATSDFPGPGETQYF. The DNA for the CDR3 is TGTGCCACCAGTGATTTTCCAGGCCCCGGGGAGACCCAGTACTTC.

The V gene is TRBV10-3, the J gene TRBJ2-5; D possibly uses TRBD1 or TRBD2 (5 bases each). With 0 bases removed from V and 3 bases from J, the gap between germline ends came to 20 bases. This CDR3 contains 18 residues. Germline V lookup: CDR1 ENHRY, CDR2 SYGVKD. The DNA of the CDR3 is TGTGCCATCAGTGAGTCCGATCCAGGGAGATGGGGCAAAGAGACCCAGTACTTC. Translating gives CAISESDPGRWGKETQYF.